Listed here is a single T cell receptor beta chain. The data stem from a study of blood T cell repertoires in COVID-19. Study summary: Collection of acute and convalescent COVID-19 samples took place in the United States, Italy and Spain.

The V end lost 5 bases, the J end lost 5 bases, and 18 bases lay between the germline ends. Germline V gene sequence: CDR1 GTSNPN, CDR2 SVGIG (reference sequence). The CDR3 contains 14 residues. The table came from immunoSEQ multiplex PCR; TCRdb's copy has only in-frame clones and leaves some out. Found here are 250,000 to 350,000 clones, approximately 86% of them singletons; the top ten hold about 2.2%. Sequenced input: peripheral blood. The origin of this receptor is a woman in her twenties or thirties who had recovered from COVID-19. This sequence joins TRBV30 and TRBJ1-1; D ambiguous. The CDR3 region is CAWGVGGGLTEAFF. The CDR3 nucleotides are TGTGCCTGGGGGGTCGGCGGAGGGTTGACTGAAGCTTTCTTT.